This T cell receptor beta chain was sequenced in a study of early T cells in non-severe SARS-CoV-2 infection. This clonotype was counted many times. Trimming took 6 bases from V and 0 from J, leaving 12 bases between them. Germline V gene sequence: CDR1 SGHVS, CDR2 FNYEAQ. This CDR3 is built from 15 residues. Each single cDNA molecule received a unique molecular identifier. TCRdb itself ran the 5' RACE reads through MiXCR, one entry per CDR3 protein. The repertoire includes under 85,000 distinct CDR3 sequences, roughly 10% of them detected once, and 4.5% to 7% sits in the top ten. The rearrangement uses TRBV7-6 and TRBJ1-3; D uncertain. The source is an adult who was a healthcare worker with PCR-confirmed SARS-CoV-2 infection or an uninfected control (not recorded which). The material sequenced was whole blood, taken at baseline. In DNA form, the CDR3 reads TGTGCCAGCAGTGTAGACGCAACCTCTGGAAACACCATATATTTT. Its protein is CASSVDATSGNTIYF.